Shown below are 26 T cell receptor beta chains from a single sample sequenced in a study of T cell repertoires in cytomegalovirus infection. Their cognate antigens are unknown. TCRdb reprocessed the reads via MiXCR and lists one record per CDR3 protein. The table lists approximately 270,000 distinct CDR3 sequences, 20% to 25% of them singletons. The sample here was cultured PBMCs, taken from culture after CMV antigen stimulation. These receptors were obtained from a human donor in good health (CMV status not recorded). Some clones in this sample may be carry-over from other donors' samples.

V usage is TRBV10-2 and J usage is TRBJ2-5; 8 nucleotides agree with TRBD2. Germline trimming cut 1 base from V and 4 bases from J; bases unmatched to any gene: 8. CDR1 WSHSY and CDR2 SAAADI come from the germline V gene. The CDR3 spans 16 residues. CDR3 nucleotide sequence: TGCGCCAGCAGTGAGTGGGGACTAGAGTTGGGAGAGACCCAGTACTTC. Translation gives CASSEWGLELGETQYF.

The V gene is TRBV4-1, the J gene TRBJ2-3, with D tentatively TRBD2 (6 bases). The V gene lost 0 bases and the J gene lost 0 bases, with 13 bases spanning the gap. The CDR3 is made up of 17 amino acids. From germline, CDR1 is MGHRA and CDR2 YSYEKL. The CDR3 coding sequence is TGCGCCAGCAGCCAAGATATGCCGGGGACTAGCACAGATACGCAGTATTTT. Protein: CASSQDMPGTSTDTQYF.

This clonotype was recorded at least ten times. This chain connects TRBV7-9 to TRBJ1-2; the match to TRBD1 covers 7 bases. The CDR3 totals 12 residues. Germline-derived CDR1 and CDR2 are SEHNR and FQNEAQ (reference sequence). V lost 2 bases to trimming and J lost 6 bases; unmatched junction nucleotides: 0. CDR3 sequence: CASSLQGDGYTF. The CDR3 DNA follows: TGTGCCAGCAGCTTACAGGGGGATGGCTACACCTTC.

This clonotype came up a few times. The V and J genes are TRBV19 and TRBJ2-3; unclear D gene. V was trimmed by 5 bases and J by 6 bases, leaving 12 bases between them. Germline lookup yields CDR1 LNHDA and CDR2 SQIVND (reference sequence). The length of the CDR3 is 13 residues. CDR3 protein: CASSLLPLDTQYF. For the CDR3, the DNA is TGTGCCAGTAGTCTGCTTCCGCTGGATACGCAGTATTTT.

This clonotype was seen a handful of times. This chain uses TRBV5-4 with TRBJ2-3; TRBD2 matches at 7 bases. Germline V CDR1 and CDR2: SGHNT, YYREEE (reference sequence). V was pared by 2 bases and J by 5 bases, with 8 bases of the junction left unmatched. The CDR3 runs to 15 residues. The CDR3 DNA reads TGTGCCAGCAGCTTACCGGGACTAAGGGAAGATACGCAGTATTTT. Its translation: CASSLPGLREDTQYF.

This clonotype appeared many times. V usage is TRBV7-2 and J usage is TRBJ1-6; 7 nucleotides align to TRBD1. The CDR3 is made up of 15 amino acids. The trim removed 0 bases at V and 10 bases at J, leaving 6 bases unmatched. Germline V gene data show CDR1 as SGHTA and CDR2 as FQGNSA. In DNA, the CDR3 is TGTGCCAGCAGCTTAGCGACCACAGGGGCCTCACCCCTCCACTTT. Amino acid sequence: CASSLATTGASPLHF.

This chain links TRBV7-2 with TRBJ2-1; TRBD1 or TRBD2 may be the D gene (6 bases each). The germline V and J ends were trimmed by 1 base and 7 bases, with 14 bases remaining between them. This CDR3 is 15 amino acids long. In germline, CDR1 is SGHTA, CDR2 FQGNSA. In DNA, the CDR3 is TGTGCCAGCAGCTTAGGGGGGGCGGTTTGGAATGAGCAGTTCTTC. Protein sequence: CASSLGGAVWNEQFF.

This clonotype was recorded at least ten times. The CDR3 sequence is CASSQRETDTQYF. The CDR3 bases are TGTGCCAGCAGTCAGCGGGAGACAGATACGCAGTATTTT. V gene TRBV6-4 combines with J gene TRBJ2-3, with 8 nucleotides matching TRBD2. The ends lost 5 bases at V and 3 bases at J; junction bases unmatched: 1. Germline V gene data show CDR1 as MRHNA and CDR2 as SNTAGT. This CDR3 is 13 amino acids long.

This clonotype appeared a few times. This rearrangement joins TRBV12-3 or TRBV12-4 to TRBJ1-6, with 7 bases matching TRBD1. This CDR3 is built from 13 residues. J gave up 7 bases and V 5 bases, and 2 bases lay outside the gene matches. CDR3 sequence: CASSTDRNSPLHF. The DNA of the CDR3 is TGTGCCAGCAGTACGGACAGGAATTCACCCCTCCACTTT.

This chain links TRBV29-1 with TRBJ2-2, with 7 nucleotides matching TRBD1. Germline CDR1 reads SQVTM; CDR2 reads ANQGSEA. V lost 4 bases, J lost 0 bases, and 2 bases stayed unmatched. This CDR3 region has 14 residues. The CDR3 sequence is CSVAQGANTGELFF. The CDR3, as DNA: TGCAGCGTTGCCCAGGGGGCGAACACCGGGGAGCTGTTTTTT.

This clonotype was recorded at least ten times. Here the CDR3 DNA reads TGTGCCAGCAGTTCTGCCCGGGACCTCTACAATGAGCAGTTCTTC. This encodes CASSSARDLYNEQFF. The chain combines TRBV7-2 with TRBJ2-1, with D perhaps assigned TRBD1 or TRBD2 (5 bases each). CDR1 is SGHTA and CDR2 is FQGNSA in the germline V gene. The V end lost 6 bases, the J end lost 3 bases, and 15 bases lay between the germline ends. This CDR3 has 15 amino acids. The full variable domain, completed using reference TRBV7-2 and TRBJ2-1, is GAGVSQSPSNKVTEKGKDVELRCDPISGHTALYWYRQSLGQGLEFLIYFQGNSAPDKSGLPSDRFSAERTGGSVSTLTIQRTQQEDSAVYLCASSSARDLYNEQFFGPGTRLTVL.

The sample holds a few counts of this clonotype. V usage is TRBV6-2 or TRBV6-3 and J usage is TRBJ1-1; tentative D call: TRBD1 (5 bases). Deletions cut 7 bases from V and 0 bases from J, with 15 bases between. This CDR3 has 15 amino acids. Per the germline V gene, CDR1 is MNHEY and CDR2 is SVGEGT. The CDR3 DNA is TGTGCCAGCAATTTAGGGCGCAGGGTGAACACTGAAGCTTTCTTT. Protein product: CASNLGRRVNTEAFF.

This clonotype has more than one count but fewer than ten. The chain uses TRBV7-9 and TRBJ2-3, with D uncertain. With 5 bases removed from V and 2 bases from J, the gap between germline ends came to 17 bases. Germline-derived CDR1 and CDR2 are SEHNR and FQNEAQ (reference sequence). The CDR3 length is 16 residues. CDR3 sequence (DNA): TGTGCCAGCAGCCAGACCTGGGTATCCCACACAGATACGCAGTATTTT. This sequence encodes CASSQTWVSHTDTQYF.

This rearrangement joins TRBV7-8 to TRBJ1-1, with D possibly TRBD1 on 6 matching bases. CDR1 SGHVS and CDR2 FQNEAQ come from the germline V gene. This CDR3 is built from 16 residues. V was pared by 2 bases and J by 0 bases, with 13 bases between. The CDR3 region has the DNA TGTGCCAGCAGCTTATTGACAGGACTCATGAACACTGAAGCTTTCTTT. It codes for CASSLLTGLMNTEAFF.

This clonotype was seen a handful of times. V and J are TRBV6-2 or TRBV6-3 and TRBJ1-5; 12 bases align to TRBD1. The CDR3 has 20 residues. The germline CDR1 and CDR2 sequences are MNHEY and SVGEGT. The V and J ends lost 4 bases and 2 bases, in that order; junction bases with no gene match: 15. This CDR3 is CASSSIPPGTGGAGNQPQHF. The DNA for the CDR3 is TGTGCCAGCAGTTCAATCCCGCCCGGGACAGGGGGCGCGGGCAATCAGCCCCAGCATTTT.

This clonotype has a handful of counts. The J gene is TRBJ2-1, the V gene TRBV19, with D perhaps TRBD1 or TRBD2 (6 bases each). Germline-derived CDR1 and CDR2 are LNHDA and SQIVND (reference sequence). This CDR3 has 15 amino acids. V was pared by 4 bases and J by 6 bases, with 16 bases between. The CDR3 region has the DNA TGTGCCAGTAGTAAGAGGGGGACTTTATTCAATGAGCAGTTCTTC. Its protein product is CASSKRGTLFNEQFF.

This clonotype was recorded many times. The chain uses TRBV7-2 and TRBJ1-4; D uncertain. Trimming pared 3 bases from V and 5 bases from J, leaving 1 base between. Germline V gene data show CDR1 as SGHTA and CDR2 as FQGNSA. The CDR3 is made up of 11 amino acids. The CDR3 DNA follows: TGTGCCAGCAGCTTCAATGAAAAACTGTTTTTT. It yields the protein CASSFNEKLFF.

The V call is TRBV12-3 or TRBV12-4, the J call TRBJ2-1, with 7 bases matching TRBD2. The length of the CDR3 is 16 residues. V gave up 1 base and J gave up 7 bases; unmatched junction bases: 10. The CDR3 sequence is CASSLVWEGRGNEQFF. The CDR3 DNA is TGTGCCAGCAGTTTAGTGTGGGAGGGCCGAGGGAATGAGCAGTTCTTC.

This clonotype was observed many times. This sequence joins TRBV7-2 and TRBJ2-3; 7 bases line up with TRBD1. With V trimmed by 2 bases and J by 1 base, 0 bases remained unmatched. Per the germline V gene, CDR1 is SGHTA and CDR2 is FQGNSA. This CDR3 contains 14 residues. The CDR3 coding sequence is TGTGCCAGCAGCTTACAGGGGGGCACAGATACGCAGTATTTT. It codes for CASSLQGGTDTQYF.

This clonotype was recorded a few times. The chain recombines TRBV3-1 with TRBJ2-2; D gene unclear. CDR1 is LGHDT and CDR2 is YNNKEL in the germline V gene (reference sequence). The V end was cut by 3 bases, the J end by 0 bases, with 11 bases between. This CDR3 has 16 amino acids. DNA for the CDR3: TGTGCCAGCAGCCAGTTGGACGGTCCGAACACCGGGGAGCTGTTTTTT. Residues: CASSQLDGPNTGELFF.

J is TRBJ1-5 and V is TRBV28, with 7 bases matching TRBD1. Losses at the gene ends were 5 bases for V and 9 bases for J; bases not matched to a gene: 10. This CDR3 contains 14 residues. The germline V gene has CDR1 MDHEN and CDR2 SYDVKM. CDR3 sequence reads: CASSADRPARPQHF. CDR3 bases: TGTGCCAGCAGTGCGGACAGGCCAGCTAGGCCCCAGCATTTT.

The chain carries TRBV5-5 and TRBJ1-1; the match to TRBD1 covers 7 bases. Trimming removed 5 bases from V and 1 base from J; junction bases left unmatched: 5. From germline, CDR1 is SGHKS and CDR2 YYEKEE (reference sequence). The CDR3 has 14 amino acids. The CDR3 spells CASRPRQGNTEAFF. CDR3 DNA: TGTGCCAGCAGGCCCAGACAGGGGAACACTGAAGCTTTCTTT.

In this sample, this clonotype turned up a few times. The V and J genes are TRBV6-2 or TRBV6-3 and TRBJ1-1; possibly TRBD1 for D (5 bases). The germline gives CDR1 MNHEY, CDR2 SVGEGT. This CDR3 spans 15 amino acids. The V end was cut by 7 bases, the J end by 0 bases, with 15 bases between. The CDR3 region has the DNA TGTGCCAGCACCCCCGGAACAGGCATGAACACTGAAGCTTTCTTT. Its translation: CASTPGTGMNTEAFF.

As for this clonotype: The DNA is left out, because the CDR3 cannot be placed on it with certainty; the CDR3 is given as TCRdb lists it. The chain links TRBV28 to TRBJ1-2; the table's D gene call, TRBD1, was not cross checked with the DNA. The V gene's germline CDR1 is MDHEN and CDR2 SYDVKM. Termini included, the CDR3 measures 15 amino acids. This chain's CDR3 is CASSSSGQGENGYTF.

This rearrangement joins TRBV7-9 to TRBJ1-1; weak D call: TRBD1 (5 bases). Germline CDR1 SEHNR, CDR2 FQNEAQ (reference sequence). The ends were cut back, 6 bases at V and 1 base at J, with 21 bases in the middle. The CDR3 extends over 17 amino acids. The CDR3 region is CASRFQPVWTPNTEAFF. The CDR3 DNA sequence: TGTGCCAGCAGATTTCAGCCGGTCTGGACACCGAACACTGAAGCTTTCTTT. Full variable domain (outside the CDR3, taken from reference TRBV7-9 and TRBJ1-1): DTGVSQNPRHKITKRGQNVTFRCDPISEHNRLYWYRQTLGQGPEFLTYFQNEAQLEKSRLLSDRFSAERPKGSFSTLEIQRTEQGDSAMYLCASRFQPVWTPNTEAFFGQGTRLTVV.

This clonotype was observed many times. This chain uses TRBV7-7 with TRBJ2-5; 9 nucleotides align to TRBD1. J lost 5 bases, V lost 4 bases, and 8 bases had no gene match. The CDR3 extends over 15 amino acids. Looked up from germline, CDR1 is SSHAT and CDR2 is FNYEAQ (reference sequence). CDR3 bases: TGTGCCAGCAGCTCTTTACAGGGGGCCTGGGAGACCCAGTACTTC. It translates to CASSSLQGAWETQYF.